Listed below are T cell receptor beta chains from one sample, sequenced in a study of blood T cells in healthy people across ages. TCRdb used MiXCR to reprocess the 5' RACE reads, holding one entry per CDR3 protein. The sample consists of over 1,500,000 distinct CDR3 sequences, about 39% of them appearing once. What was sequenced was blood. The receptor set was obtained from a human donor in good health. Each CDR3 is given with its conserved first and last residue. The D gene is left open where the match is weak. The listing skips clone size in some rows; elsewhere it reads once, few, many or a size class.

DNA: TGTGCCAGCAGCCAACCGAACCAGGGAAATAGCAATCAGCCCCAGCATTTT
CDR3: CASSQPNQGNSNQPQHF
V: TRBV7-3
D: .
size: once
J: TRBJ1-5

DNA: TGCGCCAGCAGCCTCCTGCCTGGGGGAGGAGGGAACACCGGGGAGCTGTTTTTT
CDR3: CASSLLPGGGGNTGELFF
V: TRBV4-3
D: .
size: .
J: TRBJ2-2

DNA: TGCGCCAGCAGCCCCACCAACCTAGCGGAACAAGGGCAGTACTTC
CDR3: CASSPTNLAEQGQYF
V: TRBV4-3
D: TRBD2
size: .
J: TRBJ2-7

DNA: TGTGCCAGCACCCCTCGGCCAGATAATGGCTACACCTTC
CDR3: CASTPRPDNGYTF
V: TRBV5-6
D: .
size: few
J: TRBJ1-2

DNA: TGTGCCACCAGCAGAGCTCGACTAGCCCTTGAGCAGTTCTTC
CDR3: CATSRARLALEQFF
V: TRBV15
D: TRBD2
size: few
J: TRBJ2-1

DNA: TGTGCCTCCGGGGGGGCCATTAATGAGCAGTTCTTC
CDR3: CASGGAINEQFF
V: TRBV6-5
D: TRBD2
size: .
J: TRBJ2-1

DNA: TGTGCCAGCAGTGATACCCTCAGAGGACCCCTCCACTTT
CDR3: CASSDTLRGPLHF
V: TRBV6-5
D: .
size: .
J: TRBJ1-6

DNA: TGCAGTGCCCTCTTACAGGGGGAATTCACAGATACGCAGTATTTT
CDR3: CSALLQGEFTDTQYF
V: TRBV20-1
D: TRBD1
size: few
J: TRBJ2-3

DNA: TGCAGCGCAGGACTAGCGGGGTACGATCGGTTCTTC
CDR3: CSAGLAGYDRFF
V: TRBV29-1
D: TRBD2
size: .
J: TRBJ2-1

DNA: TGTGCCAGCAGTGCCGACAGGGAAACAGATACGCAGTATTTT
CDR3: CASSADRETDTQYF
V: TRBV12-3/TRBV12-4
D: TRBD1
size: few
J: TRBJ2-3

DNA: TGTGCCAGCAGTTACGTGAAGAACACTGAAGCTTTCTTT
CDR3: CASSYVKNTEAFF
V: TRBV6-5
D: .
size: few
J: TRBJ1-1

DNA: TGCGCCAGCAGCTTGGGGTCAGGACGGGAAGTTGGTGAAGCTTTCTTT
CDR3: CASSLGSGREVGEAFF
V: TRBV5-1
D: .
size: .
J: TRBJ1-1

DNA: TGTGCCAGCAGCAGGACGGGATATAGGAGTCAGCCCCAGCATTTT
CDR3: CASSRTGYRSQPQHF
V: TRBV5-6
D: .
size: .
J: TRBJ1-5

DNA: TGCAGTGCAATCCGGACAGGCCCAAATCAGCCCCAGCATTTT
CDR3: CSAIRTGPNQPQHF
V: TRBV20-1
D: TRBD1
size: .
J: TRBJ1-5

DNA: TGTGCCAGCAGTCCCACGAGGGTTGGACTGCTGTATTTT
CDR3: CASSPTRVGLLYF
V: TRBV12-3/TRBV12-4
D: .
size: .
J: TRBJ2-3

DNA: TGCAGTGCTGAGGGGACTAGCGGGGAAAATGAGCAGTACTTC
CDR3: CSAEGTSGENEQYF
V: TRBV20-1
D: TRBD2
size: .
J: TRBJ2-5

DNA: TGCAGCGTTGAAGCCTTCAGGTCTAGCACAGATACGCAGTATTTT
CDR3: CSVEAFRSSTDTQYF
V: TRBV29-1
D: .
size: .
J: TRBJ2-3

DNA: TGCAGTGCCCCCCAGGGAGGGAACACTGAAGCTTTCTTT
CDR3: CSAPQGGNTEAFF
V: TRBV20-1
D: .
size: .
J: TRBJ1-1

DNA: TGCAGTGCTAGAGAGGTGGCTAGCGGGGGATACGAGCAGTACTTC
CDR3: CSAREVASGGYEQYF
V: TRBV20-1
D: TRBD2
size: .
J: TRBJ2-7

DNA: TGTGCCAGCAGCCAAGATCAGATGACCAAAAACATTCAGTACTTC
CDR3: CASSQDQMTKNIQYF
V: TRBV4-2
D: .
size: .
J: TRBJ2-4

DNA: TGCGCCAGCAGCGTATTAGCGGGGGAGTCCTACGAGCAGTACTTC
CDR3: CASSVLAGESYEQYF
V: TRBV4-3
D: TRBD2
size: few
J: TRBJ2-7

DNA: TGCGCCAGCAGCCAAGTAGATGGGCTAGTCGACTACAATGAGCAGTTCTTC
CDR3: CASSQVDGLVDYNEQFF
V: TRBV4-3
D: .
size: once
J: TRBJ2-1

DNA: TGTGCCAGCAGCTTTGCTGAAGGGGGCGAGAATACGCAGTATTTT
CDR3: CASSFAEGGENTQYF
V: TRBV11-2
D: TRBD1
size: once
J: TRBJ2-3

DNA: TGTGCCAGCACTATCCTGGATGGGGACACTATCTATGGCTACACCTTC
CDR3: CASTILDGDTIYGYTF
V: TRBV6-1
D: .
size: few
J: TRBJ1-2

DNA: TGCGCCAGCAGCCAAGATTCGGCGGGGGGGCTGGGGACCCAGTACTTC
CDR3: CASSQDSAGGLGTQYF
V: TRBV4-3
D: TRBD2
size: .
J: TRBJ2-5

DNA: TGTGCCAGCAGCTCTATAGCGGGGGGGCCCTACGAGCAGTACTTC
CDR3: CASSSIAGGPYEQYF
V: TRBV7-2
D: TRBD2
size: few
J: TRBJ2-7

DNA: TGCGCCAGCAGCTTAGGACAGGGGTATGCCAAAAACATTCAGTACTTC
CDR3: CASSLGQGYAKNIQYF
V: TRBV5-1
D: TRBD1
size: few
J: TRBJ2-4

DNA: TGTGCCAGCTCACCACGGGCACCGGCCGACGCTGGGGCCAACGTCCTGACTTTC
CDR3: CASSPRAPADAGANVLTF
V: TRBV18
D: .
size: .
J: TRBJ2-6

DNA: TGCGCCAGCAGCCAAGATAGGGTGGACTACACCTTC
CDR3: CASSQDRVDYTF
V: TRBV4-1
D: .
size: .
J: TRBJ1-2

DNA: TGCGCCAGCAGCCAAGATGGGAGAGGGGCACTCTACGAGCAGTACTTC
CDR3: CASSQDGRGALYEQYF
V: TRBV4-3
D: .
size: .
J: TRBJ2-7

DNA: TGTGCCAGCAGTTACTTCCTCGGGAGAGGGAATAATTCACCCCTCCACTTT
CDR3: CASSYFLGRGNNSPLHF
V: TRBV6-6
D: .
size: .
J: TRBJ1-6

DNA: TGCGCCAGCAGCTCGGACAGCCCTATGAAGCAGTACTTC
CDR3: CASSSDSPMKQYF
V: TRBV5-1
D: .
size: .
J: TRBJ2-7

DNA: TGTGCCAGCATCCCAAGAGGGGGGAAATACAATGAGCAGTTCTTC
CDR3: CASIPRGGKYNEQFF
V: TRBV28
D: .
size: .
J: TRBJ2-1